This T cell receptor (beta chain) stems from a study of blood T cell repertoires in COVID-19. The overall study: Acute and convalescent COVID-19 specimens originated in the United States, Italy and Spain. Sources were T cells, B-cell-depleted T cells, or PBMCs; the material itself was cDNA or gDNA.

CDR1 MNHEY and CDR2 SVGAGI come from the germline V gene. CDR3 length: 15 residues. With 0 bases removed from V and 4 bases from J, the gap between germline ends came to 9 bases. In the source study's methods: How many nucleated cells were present was estimated from reference gene primer amplification. Data came from immunoSEQ multiplex PCR; TCRdb stores just in-frame clones and leaves some out. Clonal size and the V and J genes are those of that table, whereas D and trimming came from the DNA. The sample has approximately 240,000 clones; around 81% are singletons. The chain links TRBV6-5 to TRBJ1-4; no definite D call. The TCR comes from a woman aged 30 to 39 who had recovered from COVID-19. The sample taken for sequencing was peripheral blood. The CDR3: CASSYSIVSNEKLFF. The CDR3 nucleotides are TGTGCCAGCAGTTACTCGATCGTCAGTAATGAAAAACTGTTTTTT.